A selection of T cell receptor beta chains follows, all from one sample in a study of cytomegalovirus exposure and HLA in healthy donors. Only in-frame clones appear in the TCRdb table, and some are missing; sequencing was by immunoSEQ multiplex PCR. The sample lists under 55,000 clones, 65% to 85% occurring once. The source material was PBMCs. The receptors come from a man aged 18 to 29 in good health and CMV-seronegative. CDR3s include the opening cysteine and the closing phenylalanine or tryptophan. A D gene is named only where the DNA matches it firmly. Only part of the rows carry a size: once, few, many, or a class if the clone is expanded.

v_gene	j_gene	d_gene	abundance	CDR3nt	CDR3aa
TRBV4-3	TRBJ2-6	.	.	TGCGCCAGCAGCCGGGTCTCGTTACAGGCGGTGAGCTCTGGGGCCAACGTCCTGACTTTC	CASSRVSLQAVSSGANVLTF
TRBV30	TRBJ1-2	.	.	TGTGCCTGGACCCGAACAGGGAGCTATGGCTACACCTTC	CAWTRTGSYGYTF
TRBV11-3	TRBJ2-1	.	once	TGTGCCAGCAACAACGTGGAAAGGTTGCTAGTCCGGTTCTTC	CASNNVERLLVRFF
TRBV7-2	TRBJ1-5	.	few	TGTGCCAGCAGCTTATTGCCAGGGAGCAATCAGCCCCAGCATTTT	CASSLLPGSNQPQHF
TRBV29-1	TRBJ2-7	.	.	TGCAGCGTTGAAAGCGGACGTAAGGGCGAGCAGTACTTC	CSVESGRKGEQYF
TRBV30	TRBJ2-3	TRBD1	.	TGTGCCTGGAGTGAGGACAGGCGCACAGATACGCAGTATTTT	CAWSEDRRTDTQYF
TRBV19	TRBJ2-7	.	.	TGTGCCAGTAGGAGCCGAGCCTACGAGCAGTACTTC	CASRSRAYEQYF
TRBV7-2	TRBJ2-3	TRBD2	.	TGTGCCAGCAGCCTGAGACTAGCGGGAGCGACAGATACGCAGTATTTT	CASSLRLAGATDTQYF
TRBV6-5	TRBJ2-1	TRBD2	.	TGTGCCAGCAGCCGGACTAGCGGGAGGATCATCGAGCAGTTCTTC	CASSRTSGRIIEQFF
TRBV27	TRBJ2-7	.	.	TGTGCCAGCAGTTTAGGAACGGGGGGCCACGAGCAGTACTTC	CASSLGTGGHEQYF
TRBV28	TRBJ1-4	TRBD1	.	TGTGCCAGCAGTTCTCCCGGGACAGGGCGTGAAAAACTGTTTTTT	CASSSPGTGREKLFF
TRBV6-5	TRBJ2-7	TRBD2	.	TGTGCCAGCAGTTACTCCCCTAGCGGGAGCTACGAGCAGTACTTC	CASSYSPSGSYEQYF
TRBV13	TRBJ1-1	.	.	TGTGCCAGCAGCTTGAGGGTTTTGGGAGCTTTCTTT	CASSLRVLGAFF
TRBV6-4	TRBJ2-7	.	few	TGTGCCAGCGGAACAGGGTGCGAGCAGTACTTC	CASGTGCEQYF
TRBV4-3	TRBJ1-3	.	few	TGCGCCAGCAGCCAAGTTGTACGGGGAAGCTCTGGAAACACCATATATTTT	CASSQVVRGSSGNTIYF
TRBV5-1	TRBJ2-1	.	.	TGCGCCAGCAGCTTTAGTATGAGACTAGGGGAGCAGTTCTTC	CASSFSMRLGEQFF
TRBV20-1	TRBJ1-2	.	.	TGCAGTGCCCGAACAACAGGAATCTACACCTTC	CSARTTGIYTF
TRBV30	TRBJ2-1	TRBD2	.	TGTGCCTGGAGTGTGGGGGAGGGCTTAGGTGTGCAGTTCTTC	CAWSVGEGLGVQFF
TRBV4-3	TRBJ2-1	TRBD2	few	TGCGCCAGCAGCCAAGATATTCCTAGCGGCTACAGCTCCTACAATGAGCAGTTCTTC	CASSQDIPSGYSSYNEQFF
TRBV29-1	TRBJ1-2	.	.	TGCAGCGTTGAATTATTGGGGCAGCCCGACTATGGCTACACCTTC	CSVELLGQPDYGYTF
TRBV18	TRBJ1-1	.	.	TGTGCCAGCTCAATGAACAGCTACACTGAAGCTTTCTTT	CASSMNSYTEAFF
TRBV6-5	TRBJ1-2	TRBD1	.	TGTGCCAGCAGTTACACGGACAGGGGTACCTATGGCTACACCTTC	CASSYTDRGTYGYTF
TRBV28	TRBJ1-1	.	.	TGTGCCAACGGGGAGGGCACTGAAGCTTTCTTT	CANGEGTEAFF
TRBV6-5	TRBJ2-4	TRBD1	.	TGTGCCAGCAGATCAGACAGGGCCCGAGGGCACATTCAGTACTTC	CASRSDRARGHIQYF
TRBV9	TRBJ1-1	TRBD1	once	TGTGCCAGCAGCGCCAGACAGGGGGCGTTTACTGAAGCTTTCTTT	CASSARQGAFTEAFF
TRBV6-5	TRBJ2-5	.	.	TGTGCCAGCAGTTACTCCAGGGTGCTGATTGAGACCCAGTACTTC	CASSYSRVLIETQYF
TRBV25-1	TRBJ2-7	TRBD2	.	TGTGCCAGCAGTGTGGGACTAGGGCTCTACGAGCAGTACTTC	CASSVGLGLYEQYF
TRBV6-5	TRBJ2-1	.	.	TGTGCCAGCAGCCCCGGGTGGGGCCTAGTTAATGAGCAGTTCTTC	CASSPGWGLVNEQFF
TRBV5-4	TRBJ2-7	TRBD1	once	TGTGCCAGCAGCCTACAGGGGGTGGTCGAGCAGTACTTC	CASSLQGVVEQYF
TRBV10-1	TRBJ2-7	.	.	TGCGCCAGCAGTGAGGGGTGGCCGGGAAGAGACGAGCAGTACTTC	CASSEGWPGRDEQYF
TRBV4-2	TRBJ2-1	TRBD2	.	TGTGCCAGCAGCCGACTAGCCAGCTCCTACAATGAGCAGTTCTTC	CASSRLASSYNEQFF
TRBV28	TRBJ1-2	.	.	TGTGCCAGCAGTTTATCACAGAGCTATGGCTACACCTTC	CASSLSQSYGYTF
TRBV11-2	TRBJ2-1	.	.	TGTGCCAGCAGCACCTACTATTTTCTCAATGAGCAGTTCTTC	CASSTYYFLNEQFF
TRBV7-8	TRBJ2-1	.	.	TGTGCCAGCAGCCTAAGGGAGGGACAGGCCTACAATGAGCAGTTCTTC	CASSLREGQAYNEQFF
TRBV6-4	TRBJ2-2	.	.	TGTGCCAGCAGTGTGGAGTCCACCGGGGAGCTGTTTTTT	CASSVESTGELFF
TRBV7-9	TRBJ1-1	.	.	TGTGCCAGCAGCTTACTACAGGGAGAAACTGAAGCTTTCTTT	CASSLLQGETEAFF
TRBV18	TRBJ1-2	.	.	TGTGCCAGCTCACCAGACAGTAGCTATGGCTACACCTTC	CASSPDSSYGYTF